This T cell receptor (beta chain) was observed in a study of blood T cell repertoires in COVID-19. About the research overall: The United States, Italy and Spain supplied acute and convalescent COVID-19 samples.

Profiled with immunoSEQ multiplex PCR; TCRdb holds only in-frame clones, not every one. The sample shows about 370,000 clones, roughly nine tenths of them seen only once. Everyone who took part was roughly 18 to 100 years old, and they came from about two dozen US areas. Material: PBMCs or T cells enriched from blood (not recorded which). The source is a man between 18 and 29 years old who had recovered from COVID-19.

CDR3 loop: CASSQAHLNTQYF. In DNA form, the CDR3 reads TGCGCCAGCAGCCAAGCGCACTTAAATACGCAGTATTTT. This rearrangement joins TRBV4-1 to TRBJ2-3; the D is unclear. Trimming cost V 1 base and J 7 bases, with 9 bases left between them. Germline V gene data show CDR1 as MGHRA and CDR2 as YSYEKL. There are 13 residues in the CDR3.